The rows below give T cell receptor beta chains drawn from one sample of a study of CD8 T cells in Susac syndrome. TCRdb used MiXCR to reprocess the immunoSEQ multiplex PCR reads, holding one entry per CDR3 protein. The sample contains around 220,000 distinct CDR3 sequences, 80% to 95% of which appear only once. Material: CD8+ T cells from PBMCs. These receptors all come from a human donor with multiple sclerosis. Each CDR3 is given with its conserved first and last residue. Each record gives: D gene, clone size, J gene, V gene, CDR3 DNA, CDR3 protein. A D gene is named only where the DNA matches it firmly. Clone size is shown for a subset of rows, as once, few, many or a class of expanded clone.

d_call: TRBD1; clone_size: .; j_call: TRBJ1-1; v_call: TRBV13; cdr3_nt: TGTGCCAGCAGCACCCCGGGACAGTGGCTTTCTGAAGCTTTCTTT; cdr3_aa: CASSTPGQWLSEAFF
d_call: TRBD1; clone_size: .; j_call: TRBJ2-1; v_call: TRBV13; cdr3_nt: TGTGCCAGCAGCCCCCGGACAGGGGACAATGAGCAGTTCTTC; cdr3_aa: CASSPRTGDNEQFF
d_call: .; clone_size: .; j_call: TRBJ2-1; v_call: TRBV13; cdr3_nt: TGTGCCAGCAGCCCGGATCCGGGCGGGGGCCATGAGCAGTTCTTC; cdr3_aa: CASSPDPGGGHEQFF
d_call: TRBD1; clone_size: .; j_call: TRBJ2-7; v_call: TRBV9; cdr3_nt: TGTGCCAGCAGCGGTGGGGGACAGTCCCACGAGCAGTACTTC; cdr3_aa: CASSGGGQSHEQYF
d_call: .; clone_size: once; j_call: TRBJ1-6; v_call: TRBV9; cdr3_nt: TGTGCCAGCAGCGGGGGGACTAATTCACCCCTCCACTTT; cdr3_aa: CASSGGTNSPLHF
d_call: .; clone_size: once; j_call: TRBJ2-7; v_call: TRBV7-9; cdr3_nt: TGTGCCAGCAGCTTAGAAGCGCCTTCGGGAGAGCAGTACTTC; cdr3_aa: CASSLEAPSGEQYF
d_call: TRBD1; clone_size: .; j_call: TRBJ1-5; v_call: TRBV20-1; cdr3_nt: TGCAGTGCTAGAGAAGACAGGGTGGGCAATCAGCCCCAGCATTTT; cdr3_aa: CSAREDRVGNQPQHF
d_call: TRBD2; clone_size: .; j_call: TRBJ2-3; v_call: TRBV5-1; cdr3_nt: TGCGCCAGCAGCTCTATTCCTAGCGGGAGGGCCCCAGATACGCAGTATTTT; cdr3_aa: CASSSIPSGRAPDTQYF
d_call: .; clone_size: .; j_call: TRBJ2-6; v_call: TRBV7-9; cdr3_nt: TGTGCCAGCAGCTTGCCGTGGAGCTCTGGGGCCAACGTCCTGACTTTC; cdr3_aa: CASSLPWSSGANVLTF
d_call: .; clone_size: .; j_call: TRBJ1-3; v_call: TRBV11-2; cdr3_nt: TGTGCCAGCAGCCCCCGTGGGGGACCGGGGAGCTCGGGAAACACCATATATTTT; cdr3_aa: CASSPRGGPGSSGNTIYF
d_call: TRBD2; clone_size: .; j_call: TRBJ2-3; v_call: TRBV6-4; cdr3_nt: TGTGCCAGCAGTGACTCGGGGACTAGCGGGGGGATAGCCACAGATACGCAGTATTTT; cdr3_aa: CASSDSGTSGGIATDTQYF
d_call: .; clone_size: .; j_call: TRBJ2-1; v_call: TRBV20-1; cdr3_nt: TGCAGTGCTCCCACAGCTCCCGGGACGGGCAATGAGCAGTTCTTC; cdr3_aa: CSAPTAPGTGNEQFF
d_call: .; clone_size: .; j_call: TRBJ2-2; v_call: TRBV7-9; cdr3_nt: TGTGCCAGCAGCTTCAGAGGGAGTCACACCGGGGAGCTGTTTTTT; cdr3_aa: CASSFRGSHTGELFF
d_call: TRBD2; clone_size: .; j_call: TRBJ2-1; v_call: TRBV30; cdr3_nt: TGTGCCTGGAGGCTAGCGGCCTACAATGAGCAGTTCTTC; cdr3_aa: CAWRLAAYNEQFF
d_call: .; clone_size: .; j_call: TRBJ2-1; v_call: TRBV30; cdr3_nt: TGTGCCTGGGTAAGACTAGGACTTTACTCCTACAATGAGCAGTTCTTC; cdr3_aa: CAWVRLGLYSYNEQFF
d_call: .; clone_size: once; j_call: TRBJ2-1; v_call: TRBV2; cdr3_nt: TGTGCCACCGGGGACGCCGACTACAATGAGCAGTTCTTC; cdr3_aa: CATGDADYNEQFF
d_call: TRBD1; clone_size: .; j_call: TRBJ1-2; v_call: TRBV20-1; cdr3_nt: TGCAGTGCTAGAGATAGGGCAGGGGGAAACTATGGCTACACCTTC; cdr3_aa: CSARDRAGGNYGYTF
d_call: .; clone_size: .; j_call: TRBJ2-3; v_call: TRBV19; cdr3_nt: TGTGCCAGTAGTATCCCCACACAGGGAGATACGCAGTATTTT; cdr3_aa: CASSIPTQGDTQYF
d_call: .; clone_size: .; j_call: TRBJ2-5; v_call: TRBV4-2; cdr3_nt: TGTGCCAGCAGCCAAGAATTCGGGATGGCAGGGACCCTAGAGACCCAGTACTTC; cdr3_aa: CASSQEFGMAGTLETQYF
d_call: .; clone_size: .; j_call: TRBJ2-7; v_call: TRBV6-1; cdr3_nt: TGTGCCAGCAGTGAAGGACCCGGCAGGAGCTCCTACGAGCAGTACTTC; cdr3_aa: CASSEGPGRSSYEQYF
d_call: .; clone_size: .; j_call: TRBJ2-5; v_call: TRBV13; cdr3_nt: TGTGCCAGCAGCCCCAAAGGCCCGCGTGGCAAAGAGACCCAGTACTTC; cdr3_aa: CASSPKGPRGKETQYF
d_call: .; clone_size: .; j_call: TRBJ2-7; v_call: TRBV7-9; cdr3_nt: TGTGCCAGCAGCTCAGGACAGTTCGAGCAGTACTTC; cdr3_aa: CASSSGQFEQYF
d_call: .; clone_size: .; j_call: TRBJ2-3; v_call: TRBV18; cdr3_nt: TGTGCCAGCTCACCAACCCAGAACACAGATACGCAGTATTTT; cdr3_aa: CASSPTQNTDTQYF
d_call: TRBD1; clone_size: .; j_call: TRBJ2-1; v_call: TRBV29-1; cdr3_nt: TGCAGCGTTTGGGCAGGGGGCGCGGGCGCGGATCAGTTCTTC; cdr3_aa: CSVWAGGAGADQFF
d_call: .; clone_size: .; j_call: TRBJ1-1; v_call: TRBV14; cdr3_nt: TGTGCCAGCAGCCAAGAGGCCGACCCTAAGAACACTGAAGCTTTCTTT; cdr3_aa: CASSQEADPKNTEAFF
d_call: TRBD1; clone_size: .; j_call: TRBJ2-5; v_call: TRBV11-2; cdr3_nt: TGTGCCAGCAGCTTAGGACCTCAGGGGGCAAGGGAGACCCAGTACTTC; cdr3_aa: CASSLGPQGARETQYF
d_call: .; clone_size: .; j_call: TRBJ2-2; v_call: TRBV30; cdr3_nt: TGTGCCTTGGAGGGGGCGAGGAACACCGGGGAGCTGTTTTTT; cdr3_aa: CALEGARNTGELFF
d_call: .; clone_size: .; j_call: TRBJ1-1; v_call: TRBV7-9; cdr3_nt: TGTGCCAGCAGCTTAGCCCGTGGGGGCACTGAAGCTTTCTTT; cdr3_aa: CASSLARGGTEAFF
d_call: .; clone_size: few; j_call: TRBJ1-3; v_call: TRBV7-2; cdr3_nt: TGTGCCAGCAGCTTGGCGGGGTCGAACTCTGGAAACACCATATATTTT; cdr3_aa: CASSLAGSNSGNTIYF
d_call: TRBD1; clone_size: .; j_call: TRBJ2-7; v_call: TRBV10-3; cdr3_nt: TGTGCCATCAGTGACCGCGGACAGGGGAGCCCCTACGAGCAGTACTTC; cdr3_aa: CAISDRGQGSPYEQYF
d_call: TRBD1; clone_size: .; j_call: TRBJ2-2; v_call: TRBV5-5; cdr3_nt: TGTGCCAGCAGATGGGATGGGACAGGGAACACCGGGGAGCTGTTTTTT; cdr3_aa: CASRWDGTGNTGELFF
d_call: .; clone_size: .; j_call: TRBJ2-1; v_call: TRBV6-6; cdr3_nt: TGTGCCAGCAGTTATGATTGTAGTTGGAATGAGCAGTTCTTC; cdr3_aa: CASSYDCSWNEQFF
d_call: .; clone_size: .; j_call: TRBJ1-2; v_call: TRBV4-1; cdr3_nt: TGCGCCAGCAGCCAAGAGTCTGGTCCCTATGGCTACACCTTC; cdr3_aa: CASSQESGPYGYTF
d_call: TRBD2; clone_size: .; j_call: TRBJ2-7; v_call: TRBV5-4; cdr3_nt: TGTGCCAGCAGCTTGTCACCGACTAGCGGTATTAATACGGAGCAGTACTTC; cdr3_aa: CASSLSPTSGINTEQYF
d_call: .; clone_size: .; j_call: TRBJ2-5; v_call: TRBV7-9; cdr3_nt: TGTGCCAGCAGCTTCTCGACGGCATCGGAAGAGACCCAGTACTTC; cdr3_aa: CASSFSTASEETQYF
d_call: TRBD2; clone_size: .; j_call: TRBJ2-7; v_call: TRBV29-1; cdr3_nt: TGCAGCGTTCGGACTAGCGGGGCCGGAGGGTACGAGCAGTACTTC; cdr3_aa: CSVRTSGAGGYEQYF
d_call: .; clone_size: .; j_call: TRBJ1-4; v_call: TRBV7-8; cdr3_nt: TGTGCCAGCAGCTTAGGCGAAGGAGGGAATAATGAAAAACTGTTTTTT; cdr3_aa: CASSLGEGGNNEKLFF
d_call: TRBD1; clone_size: once; j_call: TRBJ2-7; v_call: TRBV20-1; cdr3_nt: TGCAGTGCTAGCCTCGGGACAGGGCCCTACGAGCAGTACTTC; cdr3_aa: CSASLGTGPYEQYF